A single TCR beta chain is shown here with its context. V lost 3 bases to trimming and J lost 4 bases, with 12 bases between them. The CDR3 is made up of 14 amino acids. Germline-derived CDR1 and CDR2 are SGHAT and FQNNGV. This entry belongs to a study of OX40 agonist ivuxolimab in advanced cancers. On the study more broadly: With ivuxolimab, an agonistic anti-OX40 (CD134) antibody, patients were treated.

Measured with immunoSEQ multiplex PCR; TCRdb has only the in-frame clones, and not every one. The sample has 20,000 or so clones, about 85% seen once. The starting material was CD4+ or CD8+ T cells sorted from blood, obtained in a trial of the OX40 agonist ivuxolimab. This receptor was obtained from an adult with an advanced solid tumor such as melanoma, head and neck, liver or kidney cancer. V is TRBV11-2 and J is TRBJ1-2; the D gene is possibly TRBD1 (5 bases). CDR3 DNA: TGTGCCAGCAGCTTTCCTGGGGCGGCCTATGGCTACACCTTC. Protein product: CASSFPGAAYGYTF.